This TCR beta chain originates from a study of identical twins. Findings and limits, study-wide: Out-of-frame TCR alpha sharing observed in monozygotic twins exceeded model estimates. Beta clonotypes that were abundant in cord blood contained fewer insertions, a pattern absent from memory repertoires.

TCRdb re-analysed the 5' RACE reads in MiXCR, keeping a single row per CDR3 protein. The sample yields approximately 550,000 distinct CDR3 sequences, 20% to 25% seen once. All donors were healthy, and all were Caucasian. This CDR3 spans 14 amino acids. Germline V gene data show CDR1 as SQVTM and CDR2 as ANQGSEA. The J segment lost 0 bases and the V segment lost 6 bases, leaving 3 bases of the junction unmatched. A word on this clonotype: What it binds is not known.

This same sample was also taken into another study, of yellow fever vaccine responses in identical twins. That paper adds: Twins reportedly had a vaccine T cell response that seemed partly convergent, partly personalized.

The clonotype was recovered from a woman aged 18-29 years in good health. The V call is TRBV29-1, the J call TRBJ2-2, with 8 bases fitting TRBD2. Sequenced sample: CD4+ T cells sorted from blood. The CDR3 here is CSVGTRPNTGELFF. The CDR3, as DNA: TGCAGCGTAGGGACTAGACCGAACACCGGGGAGCTGTTTTTT.